This T cell receptor beta chain was captured by sequencing in a study of OX40 agonist ivuxolimab in advanced cancers. Study information: Partial responses were recorded for three patients, including one with hepatocellular carcinoma and two with cutaneous melanoma.

General study results and limits: Researchers did not determine the expanded peripheral T cells' antigen specificity.

The protocol was immunoSEQ multiplex PCR, while the TCRdb copy is restricted to in-frame clones and leaves out a portion. The sample shows about 90,000 clones, about nine tenths of them seen only once. Germline V lookup: CDR1 SGHDN, CDR2 FVKESK. The V end was cut by 0 bases, the J end by 7 bases, with 10 bases between. CDR3 length: 15 amino acids. With respect to this clone: The antigen is unknown.

The specimen was CD4+ or CD8+ T cells sorted from blood, collected in a trial of the OX40 agonist ivuxolimab. This TCR derives from an adult with an advanced solid tumor such as melanoma, head and neck, liver or kidney cancer. The chain carries TRBV14 and TRBJ1-6, with D perhaps matching TRBD1 (5 bases). The CDR3 region is CASSQDLGANSPLHF. The CDR3 coding sequence is TGTGCCAGCAGCCAAGATCTAGGGGCGAATTCACCCCTCCACTTT.